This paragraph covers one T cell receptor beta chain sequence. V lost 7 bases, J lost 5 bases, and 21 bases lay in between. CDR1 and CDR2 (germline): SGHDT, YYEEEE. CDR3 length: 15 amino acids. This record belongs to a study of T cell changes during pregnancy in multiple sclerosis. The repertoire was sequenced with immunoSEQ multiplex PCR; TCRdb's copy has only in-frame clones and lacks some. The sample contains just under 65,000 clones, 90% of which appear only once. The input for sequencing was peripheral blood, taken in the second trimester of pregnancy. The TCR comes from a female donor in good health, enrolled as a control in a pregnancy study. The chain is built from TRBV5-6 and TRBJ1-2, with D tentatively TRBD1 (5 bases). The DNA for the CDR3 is TGTGCCAGCCGTGTCCGGGACGGCGGGAGGTATGGCTACACCTTC. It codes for CASRVRDGGRYGYTF.